Each of the 31 T cell receptor beta chains below was sequenced from the same sample in a study of identical twins. One entry per CDR3 protein, called by TCRdb with MiXCR from the 5' RACE reads. The table includes 690,000 or so distinct CDR3 sequences, less than 7% detected once. Sequenced: naive T cells sorted from blood. The receptor set was obtained from a man between 18 and 35 years old in good health.

This clonotype has more than one count but fewer than ten. The genes are TRBV7-9 and TRBJ2-7; TRBD1 might be the D (6 bases). Germline assignment: CDR1 SEHNR and CDR2 FQNEAQ (reference sequence). Trimming took off 4 bases at V and 1 base at J, with 14 bases between the two ends. This CDR3 comprises 15 residues. This CDR3 is CASSSRPDSSYEQYF. The CDR3 nucleotides read TGTGCCAGCAGCTCCCGACCGGACAGTTCCTACGAGCAGTACTTC.

This clonotype was counted many times. The chain combines TRBV20-1 with TRBJ2-1, with a possible D match to TRBD2 (5 bases). This CDR3 spans 11 amino acids. CDR1 and CDR2 (germline): DFQATT, SNEGSKA (reference sequence). The ends were cut back, 6 bases at V and 9 bases at J, with 12 bases in the middle. CDR3 nucleotide sequence: TGCAGTGCACGGACTGACATTGAGCAGTTCTTC. This encodes CSARTDIEQFF.

V and J are TRBV24-1 and TRBJ2-2; 7 bases are shared with TRBD1. V shed 3 bases, J shed 6 bases, and the junction held 6 bases outside the gene matches. The CDR3 spans 15 residues. Germline CDR1 KGHDR, CDR2 SFDVKD. CDR3 nucleotide sequence: TGTGCCACCAGTGATATATACAGGGGTCCCGGGGAGCTGTTTTTT. Protein: CATSDIYRGPGELFF.

The CDR3 loop reads CAAVRQPNEKLFF. The CDR3 region has the DNA TGTGCCGCAGTGCGGCAGCCTAATGAAAAACTGTTTTTT. The V call is TRBV6-1, the J call TRBJ1-4; D is undetermined. Germline CDR1 reads MNHNS; CDR2 reads SASEGT. The CDR3 consists of 13 residues. Between the trimmed V and J ends, which lost 11 bases and 3 bases, there was a span of 13 bases.

The rearrangement links TRBV6-1 to TRBJ1-2; D ambiguous. The CDR3 loop spans 12 amino acids. Germline CDR1 and CDR2: MNHNS and SASEGT. Trimming took off 8 bases at V and 7 bases at J, with 14 bases between the two ends. The CDR3 bases are TGTGCCAGCGGTTTACAGTGGAGTGGCTACACCTTC. Its protein product is CASGLQWSGYTF.

This clonotype has at least ten counts. The chain employs TRBV27 and TRBJ2-3; TRBD1 matches 7 bases. V lost 3 bases to trimming and J lost 3 bases; unmatched junction nucleotides: 6. CDR1 is MNHEY, CDR2 SMNVEV, per germline (reference sequence). The CDR3 is made up of 15 amino acids. The chain's CDR3 is CASSFTGDRTDTQYF. CDR3 coding DNA: TGTGCCAGCAGTTTCACAGGGGATCGGACAGATACGCAGTATTTT.

A single count supports this clonotype. The rearrangement joins TRBV11-3 to TRBJ2-1, with 12 bases lining up with TRBD2. CDR3 length: 14 residues. Looked up from germline, CDR1 is SGHNT and CDR2 is YENEEA. The V gene end was trimmed by 7 bases and the J gene end by 9 bases; junction bases not matched to a gene: 7. CDR3 bases: TGTGCCAGCAAATTGACTAGCGGGAGCAGTGAGCAGTTCTTC. As protein: CASKLTSGSSEQFF.

This chain connects TRBV28 to TRBJ2-4; D ambiguous. The germline V gene encodes CDR1 MDHEN and CDR2 SYDVKM. V was trimmed by 3 bases and J by 2 bases, leaving 8 bases between them. This CDR3 region has 14 residues. DNA of the CDR3: TGTGCCAGCAGTTTCCGGCCCTCCAAAAACATTCAGTACTTC. Translating gives CASSFRPSKNIQYF.

With respect to this clonotype: A single base separates this from a much larger clone, so it may be a read error. The V gene is TRBV7-2, the J gene TRBJ2-7; 7 bases fit TRBD2. Germline V lookup: CDR1 SGHTA, CDR2 FQGNSA. The CDR3 totals 15 residues. The CDR3 DNA reads as TGTGCCAACAGCTTAGCGTTTGGCGGGAGCTACGAGCAGTACTTC. The encoded protein is CANSLAFGGSYEQYF. The full variable domain, its missing parts supplied by reference TRBV7-2 and TRBJ2-7, is GAGVSQSPSNKVTEKGKDVELRCDPISGHTALYWYRQSLGQGLEFLIYFQGNSAPDKSGLPSDRFSAERTGGSVSTLTIQRTQQEDSAVYLCANSLAFGGSYEQYFGPGTRLTVT.

The CDR3 here is CASSGDFLGNTIYF. The DNA of the CDR3 is TGTGCCAGCAGCGGGGACTTTCTCGGAAACACCATATATTTT. The rearrangement links TRBV12-3 or TRBV12-4 to TRBJ1-3; a possible D gene is TRBD1 (5 bases). The CDR3 spans 14 residues. The V gene lost 6 bases and the J gene lost 4 bases, with 13 bases spanning the gap.

This clonotype occurred many times. The chain couples TRBV12-3 or TRBV12-4 to TRBJ1-5; 9 bases match TRBD1. Germline trimming cut 6 bases from V and 1 base from J; bases unmatched to any gene: 4. The CDR3 contains 15 residues. This chain's CDR3 is CASRLGQGSNQPQHF. CDR3 sequence (DNA): TGTGCCAGCAGACTCGGACAGGGGAGCAATCAGCCCCAGCATTTT.

This clonotype was counted a few times. V gene TRBV7-2 combines with J gene TRBJ2-4; D call uncertain. CDR1 SGHTA and CDR2 FQGNSA come from the germline V gene. The CDR3 runs 12 residues. V lost 5 bases to trimming and J lost 6 bases, with 8 bases between them. CDR3 protein: CASSPPPNIQYF. CDR3 in DNA: TGTGCCAGCAGCCCGCCACCAAACATTCAGTACTTC.

The V gene is TRBV20-1, the J gene TRBJ2-5; 7 bases fit TRBD1. This CDR3 is built from 15 residues. V shed 0 bases, J shed 3 bases, and the junction held 7 bases outside the gene matches. CDR1 DFQATT and CDR2 SNEGSKA come from the germline V gene (reference sequence). Here the CDR3 reads CSARDRGTAKETQYF. DNA of the CDR3: TGCAGTGCTAGAGATCGAGGGACAGCTAAAGAGACCCAGTACTTC.

This clonotype has a count of ten or more. CDR3 loop: CSARVAGNTIYF. For the CDR3, the DNA is TGCAGTGCTCGGGTGGCTGGAAACACCATATATTTT. V usage is TRBV20-1 and J usage is TRBJ1-3; the D is unclear. This CDR3 has 12 residues. The germline V and J ends were trimmed by 5 bases and 2 bases, with 7 bases remaining between them. The germline V gene has CDR1 DFQATT and CDR2 SNEGSKA (reference sequence).

The sample holds a few counts of this clonotype. For the CDR3, the DNA is TGCAGTGCTAGAGAGGGGATCAACTATGGCTACACCTTC. Encoded protein: CSAREGINYGYTF. This chain joins TRBV20-1 and TRBJ1-2; unclear D gene. V shed 0 bases and J shed 2 bases, with 7 bases lying between them. Per the germline V gene, CDR1 is DFQATT and CDR2 is SNEGSKA (reference sequence). This CDR3 spans 13 amino acids.

This clonotype was counted between two and nine times. The chain combines TRBV2 with TRBJ2-2; tentative D call: TRBD1 (5 bases). Between the trimmed V and J ends, which lost 5 bases and 5 bases, there was a span of 18 bases. From germline, CDR1 is SNHLY and CDR2 FYNNEI. CDR3 length equals 16 residues. This CDR3 reads CASSKSTDRKTGELFF. DNA for the CDR3: TGTGCCAGCAGTAAATCCACAGACAGAAAAACCGGGGAGCTGTTTTTT.

This clonotype was picked up many times. The chain carries TRBV7-2 and TRBJ2-5; D is uncertain. Germline CDR1 reads SGHTA; CDR2 reads FQGNSA. This CDR3 contains 14 residues. V shed 2 bases and J shed 3 bases, with 10 bases lying between them. The CDR3 DNA reads as TGTGCCAGCAGCTTAATGGGTCTCGAAGAGACCCAGTACTTC. It translates to CASSLMGLEETQYF.

The chain couples TRBV4-3 to TRBJ2-7; 7 positions match TRBD2. This CDR3 has 15 residues. Germline V gene data show CDR1 as LGHNA and CDR2 as YSLEER. The V segment lost 2 bases and the J segment 1 base; nucleotides outside the gene matches: 5. Here the CDR3 DNA reads TGCGCCAGCAGCCAACGGGCTAGCGGTTCCTACGAGCAGTACTTC. The encoded protein is CASSQRASGSYEQYF.

There are a few counts of this clonotype. The chain recombines TRBV27 with TRBJ2-7; D may be TRBD1 (5 bases). Germline CDR1 and CDR2: MNHEY and SMNVEV (reference sequence). CDR3 length equals 14 residues. V gave up 7 bases and J gave up 5 bases, with 18 bases separating them. CDR3 in amino acids: CASIPTAGWDEQYF. For the CDR3, the DNA is TGTGCCAGCATCCCAACGGCAGGGTGGGACGAGCAGTACTTC.

In this sample, this clonotype turned up many times. V gene TRBV5-6 combines with J gene TRBJ2-2; D possibly corresponds to TRBD2 (5 bases). The CDR3 is 16 residues long. CDR1 and CDR2 (germline): SGHDT, YYEEEE. Deletions cut 0 bases from V and 5 bases from J, with 14 bases between. The CDR3 DNA reads TGTGCCAGCAGCTTGGAAGTTAGGAGGTTGACCGGGGAGCTGTTTTTT. This encodes CASSLEVRRLTGELFF. The full variable domain, completed using reference TRBV5-6 and TRBJ2-2, is DAGVTQSPTHLIKTRGQQVTLRCSPKSGHDTVSWYQQALGQGPQFIFQYYEEEERQRGNFPDRFSGHQFPNYSSELNVNALLLGDSALYLCASSLEVRRLTGELFFGEGSRLTVL.

The rearrangement links TRBV18 to TRBJ1-1; no firm D call. The CDR3 is 12 residues long. Germline V gene data show CDR1 as KGHSH and CDR2 as LQKENI. The ends were cut back, 1 base at V and 8 bases at J, with 8 bases in the middle. DNA for the CDR3: TGTGCCAGCTCACCACGTCCCAGAGAAGCTTTCTTT. Encoded protein: CASSPRPREAFF.

This clonotype was observed at least ten times. The V call is TRBV20-1, the J call TRBJ1-2, with 10 positions matching TRBD1. Germline V CDR1 and CDR2: DFQATT, SNEGSKA (reference sequence). V dropped 6 bases and J dropped 2; count of bases not matched to a gene: 3. CDR3 length: 13 amino acids. Here the CDR3 DNA reads TGCAGTGCCAGACAGGGGGCGAACTATGGCTACACCTTC. Translation gives CSARQGANYGYTF.

This clonotype was recorded at least ten times. V usage is TRBV27 and J usage is TRBJ1-1; D is unresolved. This CDR3 has 13 amino acids. Trimming left V 2 bases short and J 1 base short, with 5 bases between. Germline values: CDR1 MNHEY, CDR2 SMNVEV (reference sequence). CDR3 loop: CASSLRENTEAFF. The CDR3 DNA reads as TGTGCCAGCAGTTTACGAGAGAACACTGAAGCTTTCTTT.

This clonotype came up many times. The DNA of the CDR3 is TGCAGCGTCAAGGCCGGGACGACATGGGGCTACACCTTC. Translated: CSVKAGTTWGYTF. This chain uses TRBV29-1 with TRBJ1-2, with D tentatively TRBD1 (5 bases). Looked up from germline, CDR1 is SQVTM and CDR2 is ANQGSEA. The CDR3 loop spans 13 amino acids. V was trimmed by 6 bases and J by 8 bases, leaving 19 bases between them.

The table lists this clonotype with many counts. This rearrangement joins TRBV5-1 to TRBJ2-7; TRBD1 matches 7 bases. The V and J ends lost 3 bases and 2 bases, in that order; junction bases with no gene match: 2. Per germline, CDR1 SGHRS and CDR2 YFSETQ. The CDR3 runs 13 residues. CDR3 in amino acids: CASSWGTAYEQYF. CDR3 nucleotides: TGCGCCAGCAGCTGGGGGACAGCCTACGAGCAGTACTTC.

This clonotype was picked up many times. The chain uses TRBV5-5 and TRBJ2-1, with 9 bases that match TRBD2. Germline V gene data show CDR1 as SGHKS and CDR2 as YYEKEE (reference sequence). V lost 1 base, J lost 4 bases, and 3 bases stayed unmatched. The CDR3 has 15 residues. The CDR3 here is CASSLRLADYNEQFF. DNA of the CDR3: TGTGCCAGCAGCTTGCGACTAGCGGATTACAATGAGCAGTTCTTC.

The chain links TRBV29-1 to TRBJ2-1; 13 bases agree with TRBD2. CDR3 length: 20 residues. Germline CDR1 and CDR2: SQVTM and ANQGSEA. V was clipped by 0 bases and J by 5 bases; unmatched bases: 16. CDR3 region: CSVEDSEGTLGLAGDNEQFF. In DNA, the CDR3 is TGCAGCGTTGAAGATTCGGAAGGGACACTCGGACTAGCGGGAGACAATGAGCAGTTCTTC.

In this sample, this clonotype turned up many times. CDR3 protein: CASSSLAYNEQFF. For the CDR3, the DNA is TGTGCCAGCAGCTCCCTGGCGTACAATGAGCAGTTCTTC. V is TRBV7-2 and J is TRBJ2-1; D gene unclear. The V gene's germline CDR1 is SGHTA and CDR2 FQGNSA. The length of the CDR3 is 13 residues. V was trimmed by 4 bases and J by 4 bases, leaving 8 bases between them. Drawing the rest from reference TRBV7-2 and TRBJ2-1, the complete variable domain is GAGVSQSPSNKVTEKGKDVELRCDPISGHTALYWYRQSLGQGLEFLIYFQGNSAPDKSGLPSDRFSAERTGGSVSTLTIQRTQQEDSAVYLCASSSLAYNEQFFGPGTRLTVL.

The CDR3 spells CASSELGREQYV. CDR3 sequence (DNA): TGCGCCAGCAGTGAACTAGGGCGCGAGCAGTACGTC. The rearrangement links TRBV10-1 to TRBJ2-7; tentative D call: TRBD2 (5 bases). This CDR3 is 12 amino acids long. V was shortened by 3 bases and J by 6 bases, with 9 bases between the two germline ends. The germline gives CDR1 WNHNN, CDR2 SYGVQD (reference sequence).

The chain employs TRBV21-1 and TRBJ2-7; TRBD1, the table's D call, was not compared with the DNA. TRBV21-1 is recorded as a pseudogene. This CDR3 is built from 10 residues. The DNA of the CDR3 is TGTGCCAGCAGCAACGGGAAGCAGTACGTC. Translated, it gives CASSNGKQYV.

This clonotype was recorded a few times. This rearrangement joins TRBV15 to TRBJ2-4; the D gene is possibly TRBD1 (5 bases). V lost 0 bases and J 3 bases, leaving 9 bases between the germline ends. The CDR3 spans 15 residues. From germline, CDR1 is LNHNV and CDR2 YYDKDF (reference sequence). As DNA, the CDR3 is TGTGCCACCAGCAGAGATCGTCAGGGCAAAAACATTCAGTACTTC. This codes for CATSRDRQGKNIQYF.